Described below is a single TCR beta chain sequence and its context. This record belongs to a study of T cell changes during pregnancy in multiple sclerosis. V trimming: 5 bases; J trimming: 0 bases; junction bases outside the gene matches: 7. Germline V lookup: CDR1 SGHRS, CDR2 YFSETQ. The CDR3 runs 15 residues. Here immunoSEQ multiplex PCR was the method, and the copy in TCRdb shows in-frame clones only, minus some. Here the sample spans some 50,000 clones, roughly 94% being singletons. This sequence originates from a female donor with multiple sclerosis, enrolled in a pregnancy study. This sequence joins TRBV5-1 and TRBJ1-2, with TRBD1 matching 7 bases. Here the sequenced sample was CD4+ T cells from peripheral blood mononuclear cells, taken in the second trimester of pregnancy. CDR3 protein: CASRIGDSTNYGYTF. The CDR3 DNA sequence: TGCGCCAGCAGGATAGGGGACAGTACTAACTATGGCTACACCTTC.